Listed below are T cell receptor beta chains from one sample, sequenced in a study of CD8+ T cells in alopecia areata. Generated by immunoSEQ multiplex PCR, the TCRdb table keeps only in-frame clones and is missing some. The table includes approximately 150,000 clones, 45% to 60% detected once. The sequencing input was CD4+ T cells sorted from blood. These receptors all come from a human donor in good health. Each CDR3 is given with its conserved first and last residue. Fields, in order: D gene, V gene, clone size, J gene, CDR3 protein, CDR3 DNA. A D gene is named only where the DNA matches it firmly. Part of the rows lack a size; the others show once, few, many or a class for expanded clones.

d_gene: TRBD2
v_gene: TRBV7-2
abundance: .
j_gene: TRBJ2-7
CDR3aa: CASRLAGGPSYEQYF
CDR3nt: TGTGCCAGCAGGTTAGCGGGAGGGCCTAGCTACGAGCAGTACTTC

d_gene: .
v_gene: TRBV4-1
abundance: .
j_gene: TRBJ2-7
CDR3aa: CASSQGFGTAREQYF
CDR3nt: TGCGCCAGCAGCCAAGGTTTTGGGACCGCGCGCGAGCAGTACTTC

d_gene: .
v_gene: TRBV11-2
abundance: .
j_gene: TRBJ2-5
CDR3aa: CASSFGGETQYF
CDR3nt: TGTGCCAGCAGCTTTGGGGGGGAGACCCAGTACTTC

d_gene: TRBD2
v_gene: TRBV7-9
abundance: .
j_gene: TRBJ2-3
CDR3aa: CASSPRRLASEGTQYF
CDR3nt: TGTGCCAGCAGCCCCCGAAGACTAGCGAGTGAGGGAACGCAGTATTTT

d_gene: .
v_gene: TRBV5-1
abundance: .
j_gene: TRBJ2-3
CDR3aa: CASSLGRVTDTQYF
CDR3nt: TGCGCCAGCAGCTTGGGCAGGGTAACAGATACGCAGTATTTT

d_gene: TRBD1
v_gene: TRBV4-2
abundance: .
j_gene: TRBJ1-1
CDR3aa: CASSRLPDRGSEAFF
CDR3nt: TGTGCCAGCAGCCGCCTGCCGGACAGGGGATCTGAAGCTTTCTTT

d_gene: .
v_gene: TRBV15
abundance: .
j_gene: TRBJ2-3
CDR3aa: CATSRGGSSTDTQYF
CDR3nt: TGTGCCACCAGCAGAGGTGGTTCTAGCACAGATACGCAGTATTTT

d_gene: TRBD1
v_gene: TRBV25-1
abundance: .
j_gene: TRBJ2-6
CDR3aa: CASSARQGFGANVLTF
CDR3nt: TGTGCCAGCAGTGCACGACAGGGTTTTGGGGCCAACGTCCTGACTTTC

d_gene: .
v_gene: TRBV7-2
abundance: .
j_gene: TRBJ2-1
CDR3aa: CASSLARPAYNEQFF
CDR3nt: TGTGCCAGCAGCTTAGCGCGGCCAGCCTACAATGAGCAGTTCTTC

d_gene: TRBD2
v_gene: TRBV5-1
abundance: .
j_gene: TRBJ2-1
CDR3aa: CASSKTSGNEQFF
CDR3nt: TGCGCCAGCAGCAAGACTAGCGGGAATGAGCAGTTCTTC

d_gene: .
v_gene: TRBV2
abundance: .
j_gene: TRBJ2-5
CDR3aa: CASSPTANQETQYF
CDR3nt: TGTGCCAGCAGCCCAACAGCAAACCAAGAGACCCAGTACTTC

d_gene: TRBD1
v_gene: TRBV29-1
abundance: .
j_gene: TRBJ1-2
CDR3aa: CSATGQGHGYTF
CDR3nt: TGCAGCGCCACGGGACAGGGACATGGCTACACCTTC

d_gene: .
v_gene: TRBV5-1
abundance: .
j_gene: TRBJ2-1
CDR3aa: CASSLGFAGWQFF
CDR3nt: TGCGCCAGCAGCTTGGGGTTCGCAGGGTGGCAGTTCTTC

d_gene: .
v_gene: TRBV25-1
abundance: .
j_gene: TRBJ2-2
CDR3aa: CASSDRNTGELFF
CDR3nt: TGTGCCAGCAGTGACCGAAACACCGGGGAGCTGTTTTTT

d_gene: .
v_gene: TRBV6-1
abundance: .
j_gene: TRBJ1-5
CDR3aa: CASSELYSNQPQHF
CDR3nt: TGTGCCAGCAGTGAGCTCTATAGCAATCAGCCCCAGCATTTT

d_gene: .
v_gene: TRBV11-2
abundance: few
j_gene: TRBJ2-3
CDR3aa: CASSFPKADTQYF
CDR3nt: TGTGCCAGCAGCTTCCCCAAGGCAGATACGCAGTATTTT

d_gene: TRBD1
v_gene: TRBV29-1
abundance: .
j_gene: TRBJ2-5
CDR3aa: CSETGQLQETQYF
CDR3nt: TGCAGCGAGACGGGACAGCTCCAAGAGACCCAGTACTTC

d_gene: .
v_gene: TRBV29-1
abundance: .
j_gene: TRBJ2-5
CDR3aa: CSVLPQETQYF
CDR3nt: TGCAGCGTTCTCCCGCAGGAGACCCAGTACTTC

d_gene: .
v_gene: TRBV29-1
abundance: .
j_gene: TRBJ2-4
CDR3aa: CSVDDRNIQYF
CDR3nt: TGCAGCGTCGATGACAGAAACATTCAGTACTTC

d_gene: .
v_gene: TRBV18
abundance: .
j_gene: TRBJ2-2
CDR3aa: CASSPRRENTGELFF
CDR3nt: TGTGCCAGCTCACCGCGACGGGAGAACACCGGGGAGCTGTTTTTT

d_gene: TRBD2
v_gene: TRBV29-1
abundance: .
j_gene: TRBJ2-1
CDR3aa: CSVQSGSYEQFF
CDR3nt: TGCAGCGTTCAAAGCGGGAGTTATGAGCAGTTCTTC

d_gene: TRBD1
v_gene: TRBV5-1
abundance: .
j_gene: TRBJ2-1
CDR3aa: CASRAGQGAYNEQFF
CDR3nt: TGCGCCAGCAGGGCTGGACAGGGGGCCTACAATGAGCAGTTCTTC

d_gene: TRBD1
v_gene: TRBV29-1
abundance: .
j_gene: TRBJ1-2
CDR3aa: CSVEDRQGGSGYTF
CDR3nt: TGCAGCGTTGAAGATAGACAGGGGGGTTCTGGCTACACCTTC

d_gene: .
v_gene: TRBV29-1
abundance: .
j_gene: TRBJ2-1
CDR3aa: CSVRASGPYNEQFF
CDR3nt: TGCAGCGTACGAGCGTCCGGCCCCTACAATGAGCAGTTCTTC